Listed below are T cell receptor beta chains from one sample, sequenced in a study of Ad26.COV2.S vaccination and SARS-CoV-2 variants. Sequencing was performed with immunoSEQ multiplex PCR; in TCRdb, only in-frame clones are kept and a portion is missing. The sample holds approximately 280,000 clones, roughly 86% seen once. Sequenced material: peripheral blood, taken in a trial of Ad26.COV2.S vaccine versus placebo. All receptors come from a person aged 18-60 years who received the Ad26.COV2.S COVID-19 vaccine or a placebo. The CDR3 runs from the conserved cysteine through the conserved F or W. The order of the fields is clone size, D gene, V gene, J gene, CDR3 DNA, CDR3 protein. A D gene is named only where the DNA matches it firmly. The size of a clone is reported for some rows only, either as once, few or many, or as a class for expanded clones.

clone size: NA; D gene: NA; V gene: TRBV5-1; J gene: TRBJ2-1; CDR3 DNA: TGCGCCAGCAAACAGGGTGTCGGCAATGAGCAGTTCTTC; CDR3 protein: CASKQGVGNEQFF
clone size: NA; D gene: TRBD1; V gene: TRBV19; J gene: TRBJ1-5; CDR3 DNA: TGTGCCAGTAGTACCCGGTTGCACAGGGGGCTTGATCAGCCCCAGCATTTT; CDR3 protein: CASSTRLHRGLDQPQHF
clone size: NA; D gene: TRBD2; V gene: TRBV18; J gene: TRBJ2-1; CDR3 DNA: TGTGCCAGCTCCCCCCCAGGACTAGCGGGAGGCGATGAGCAGTTCTTC; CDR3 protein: CASSPPGLAGGDEQFF
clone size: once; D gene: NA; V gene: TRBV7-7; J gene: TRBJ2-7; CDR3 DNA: TGTGCTAGCAGCCCCGGGGGCTACGAGCAGTACTTC; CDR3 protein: CASSPGGYEQYF
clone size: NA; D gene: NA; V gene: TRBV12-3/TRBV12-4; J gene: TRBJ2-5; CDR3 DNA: TGTGCCAGCAGTTTCGCGAGCGAGACCCAGTACTTC; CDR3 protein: CASSFASETQYF
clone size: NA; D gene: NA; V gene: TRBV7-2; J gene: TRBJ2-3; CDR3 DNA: TGTGCCAGCAGCTTATCCCGGCCACACACAGATACGCAGTATTTT; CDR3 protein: CASSLSRPHTDTQYF
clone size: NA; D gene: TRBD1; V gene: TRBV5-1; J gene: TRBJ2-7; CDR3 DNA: TGCGCCAGCAGCTTGGCCTGGGGGACAGGGGGAGAGCAGTACTTC; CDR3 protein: CASSLAWGTGGEQYF
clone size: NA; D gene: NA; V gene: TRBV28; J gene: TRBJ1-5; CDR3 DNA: TGTGCCAGCAGTTCCGCGGGGGCTGGGGATCAGCCCCAGCATTTT; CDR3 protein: CASSSAGAGDQPQHF
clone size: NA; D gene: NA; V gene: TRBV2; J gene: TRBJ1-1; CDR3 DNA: TGTGCCAGCAGTGATTTGGTCACTGAAGCTTTCTTT; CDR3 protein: CASSDLVTEAFF
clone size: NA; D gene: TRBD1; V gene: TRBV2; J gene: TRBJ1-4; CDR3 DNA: TGTGCCAGCAGTATACAGGGGGGAGCTAATGAAAAACTGTTTTTT; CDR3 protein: CASSIQGGANEKLFF
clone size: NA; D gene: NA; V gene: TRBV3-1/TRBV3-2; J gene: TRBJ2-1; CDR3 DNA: TGTGCCAGCAGCCAAGATACAGGCGCAAATGAGCAGTTCTTC; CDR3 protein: CASSQDTGANEQFF
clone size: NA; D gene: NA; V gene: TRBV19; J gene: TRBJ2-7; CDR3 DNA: TGTGCCAGTAGTCTGAACATTGGCTACGAGCAGTACTTC; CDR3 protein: CASSLNIGYEQYF
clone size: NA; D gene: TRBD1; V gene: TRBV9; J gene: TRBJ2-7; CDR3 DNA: TGTGCCAGCAGCGACTCGACAGGGGACGAGCAGTACTTC; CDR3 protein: CASSDSTGDEQYF
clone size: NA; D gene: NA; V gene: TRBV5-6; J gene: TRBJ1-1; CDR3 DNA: TGTGCCAGCAGCTCCGGCTGGAACACTGAAGCTTTCTTT; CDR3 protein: CASSSGWNTEAFF
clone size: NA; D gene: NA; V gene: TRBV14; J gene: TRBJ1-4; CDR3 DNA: TGTGCCAGCAGCCAAGGCAGAGGGGAAAAACTGTTTTTT; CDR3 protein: CASSQGRGEKLFF
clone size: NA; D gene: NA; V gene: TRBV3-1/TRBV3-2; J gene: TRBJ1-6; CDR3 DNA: TGTGCCAGCAGCCAAGGACTTGGCAGGGGAATCTCACCCCTCCACTTT; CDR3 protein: CASSQGLGRGISPLHF
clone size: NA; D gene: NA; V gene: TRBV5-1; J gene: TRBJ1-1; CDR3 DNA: TGCGCCAGCAGCTTAAAGACGGATGAAGCTTTCTTT; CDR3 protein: CASSLKTDEAFF
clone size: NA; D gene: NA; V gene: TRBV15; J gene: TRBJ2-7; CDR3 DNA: TGTGCCACCAGCAGAGGACTACAAGGGACATCTACCTACGAGCAGTACTTC; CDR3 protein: CATSRGLQGTSTYEQYF
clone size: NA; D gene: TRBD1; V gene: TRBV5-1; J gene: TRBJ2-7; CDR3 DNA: TGCGCCAGCAGCTCCGGACAGGACATCTCCTACGAGCAGTACTTC; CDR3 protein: CASSSGQDISYEQYF
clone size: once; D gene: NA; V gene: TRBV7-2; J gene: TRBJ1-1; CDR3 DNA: TGTGCCAGCAGCTATCTTGGGGGTAACACTGAAGCTTTCTTT; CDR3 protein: CASSYLGGNTEAFF
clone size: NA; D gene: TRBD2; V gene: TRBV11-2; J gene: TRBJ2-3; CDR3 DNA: TGTGCCAGCAGCCCATCCGGGACTACCACAGATACGCAGTATTTT; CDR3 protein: CASSPSGTTTDTQYF
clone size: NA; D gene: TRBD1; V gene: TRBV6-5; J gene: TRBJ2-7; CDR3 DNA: TGTGCCAGCAGCATCATCGGGACAGGGTCCCACGAGCAGTACTTC; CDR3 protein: CASSIIGTGSHEQYF
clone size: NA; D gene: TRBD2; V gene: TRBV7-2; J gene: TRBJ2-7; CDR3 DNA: TGTGCCAGCAGCGCGATGCTCCAAGGACTAGCTGGGAACTCCTACGAGCAGTACTTC; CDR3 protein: CASSAMLQGLAGNSYEQYF
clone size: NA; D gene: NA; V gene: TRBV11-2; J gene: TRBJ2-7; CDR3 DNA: TGTGCCAGCAGCCTACGATACCAGACAGGTAGCGAGCAGTACTTC; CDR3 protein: CASSLRYQTGSEQYF
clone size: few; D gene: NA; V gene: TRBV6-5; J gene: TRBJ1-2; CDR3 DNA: TGTGCCAGCAGTTACTCGACGACAGTTACTAACTATGGCTACACCTTC; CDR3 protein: CASSYSTTVTNYGYTF
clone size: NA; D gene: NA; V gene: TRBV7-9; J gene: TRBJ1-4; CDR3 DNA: TGTGCCAGCAGCTTTGAGGGGATTTATGAAAAACTGTTTTTT; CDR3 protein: CASSFEGIYEKLFF
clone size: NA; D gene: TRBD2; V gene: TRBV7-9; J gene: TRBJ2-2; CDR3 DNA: TGTGCCAGCAGCTTAACTAGCGGGAGGGCCACCGGGGAGCTGTTTTTT; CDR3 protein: CASSLTSGRATGELFF
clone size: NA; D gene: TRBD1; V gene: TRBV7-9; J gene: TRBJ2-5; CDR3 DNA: TGTGCCAGCAGCTTAGGGACAGGGGGGGAAGAGACCCAGTACTTC; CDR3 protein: CASSLGTGGEETQYF